These 19 T cell receptor beta chains were sequenced from one sample in a study of shared clonotypes between healthy human individuals. Sequencing was performed with immunoSEQ multiplex PCR; in TCRdb, only in-frame clones are kept and a portion is missing. The profile covers 600,000 to 750,000 clones, with 72% appearing a single time and 1.5% to 2% taken by the ten largest. The sequenced sample was memory CD4+ T cells sorted from blood. Subset denoted: CD45RA-negative fraction. The receptors here all came from a woman in her twenties or thirties in good health.

This chain connects TRBV5-4 to TRBJ2-3; TRBD1 aligns across 7 bases. The CDR3 extends over 16 amino acids. Germline lookup yields CDR1 SGHNT and CDR2 YYREEE (reference sequence). V shed 3 bases, J shed 2 bases, and the junction held 9 bases outside the gene matches. The CDR3 coding sequence is TGTGCCAGCAGCTCCCCCCGACAGGGCCTCACAGATACGCAGTATTTT. Amino acids: CASSSPRQGLTDTQYF. Together with reference TRBV5-4 and TRBJ2-3, the CDR3 gives the full variable domain: ETGVTQSPTHLIKTRGQQVTLRCSSQSGHNTVSWYQQALGQGPQFIFQYYREEENGRGNFPPRFSGLQFPNYSSELNVNALELDDSALYLCASSSPRQGLTDTQYFGPGTRLTVL.

The rearrangement joins TRBV5-6 to TRBJ2-1; D remains ambiguous. CDR1 and CDR2 (germline): SGHDT, YYEEEE. The length of the CDR3 is 13 residues. V shed 0 bases and J shed 9 bases, with 10 bases lying between them. The CDR3 spells CASSLAGSGEQFF. The CDR3 DNA reads TGTGCCAGCAGCTTGGCGGGTTCCGGTGAGCAGTTCTTC.

The chain uses TRBV5-6 and TRBJ2-3; no clear D. The V end was cut by 2 bases, the J end by 1 base, with 11 bases between. Looked up from germline, CDR1 is SGHDT and CDR2 is YYEEEE. CDR3 size: 15 residues. Here the CDR3 DNA reads TGTGCCAGCAGCTTCAATATGTGGGGCACAGATACGCAGTATTTT. It translates to CASSFNMWGTDTQYF.

The chain has TRBV5-6 and TRBJ2-3; D possibly matches TRBD1 or TRBD2 (5 bases each). CDR1 and CDR2 from the germline V gene are SGHDT and YYEEEE. V was clipped by 0 bases and J by 2 bases, with 13 bases between them. The CDR3 is made up of 16 amino acids. The CDR3 loop reads CASSLAGARDTDTQYF. In DNA form, the CDR3 reads TGTGCCAGCAGCTTGGCCGGGGCTAGGGACACAGATACGCAGTATTTT.

The J gene is TRBJ2-5, the V gene TRBV29-1, with a tentative D call TRBD2 (6 bases). V was shortened by 4 bases and J by 5 bases, with 14 bases between the two germline ends. Germline CDR1 reads SQVTM; CDR2 reads ANQGSEA. The CDR3 spans 13 residues. Written as DNA, the CDR3 is TGCAGCGTTGGGGCTAGCGTCGGCGAGACCCAGTACTTC. Protein product: CSVGASVGETQYF.

V and J are TRBV7-9 and TRBJ1-1; no reliable D call. The germline CDR1 and CDR2 sequences are SEHNR and FQNEAQ (reference sequence). V gave up 6 bases and J gave up 1 base, with 9 bases separating them. This CDR3 spans 13 amino acids. This CDR3 reads CASSMGSNTEAFF. The DNA of the CDR3 is TGTGCCAGCAGTATGGGGTCGAACACTGAAGCTTTCTTT.

The rearrangement links TRBV15 to TRBJ1-2; possible D gene TRBD1, 6 bases. CDR3 length: 15 residues. V was shortened by 0 bases and J by 4 bases, with 12 bases between the two germline ends. Germline loops: CDR1 LNHNV, CDR2 YYDKDF (reference sequence). Here the CDR3 reads CATSRDGGRGYGYTF. The DNA of the CDR3 is TGTGCCACCAGCAGAGATGGTGGCAGGGGCTATGGCTACACCTTC.

This sequence joins TRBV7-6 and TRBJ2-7; D ambiguous. Trimming stripped 1 base from V and 6 bases from J, with 19 bases between. The CDR3 has 16 residues. The germline CDR1 and CDR2 sequences are SGHVS and FNYEAQ. CDR3 loop: CASSLEVGTSSREQYF. The CDR3, as DNA: TGTGCCAGCAGCTTAGAGGTCGGCACCTCCTCGCGCGAGCAGTACTTC. Filled out from reference TRBV7-6 and TRBJ2-7, the complete variable domain reads GAGVSQSPRYKVTKRGQDVALRCDPISGHVSLYWYRQALGQGPEFLTYFNYEAQQDKSGLPNDRFSAERPEGSISTLTIQRTEQRDSAMYRCASSLEVGTSSREQYFGPGTRLTVT.

The chain has TRBV2 and TRBJ2-7; D perhaps matches TRBD2 (6 bases). V was trimmed by 5 bases and J by 0 bases, leaving 17 bases between them. The CDR3 runs to 16 residues. Germline CDR1 SNHLY, CDR2 FYNNEI. DNA for the CDR3: TGTGCCAGCAGTCCAAATCCGGACTATGGCTCCTACGAGCAGTACTTC. Residues: CASSPNPDYGSYEQYF.

The rearrangement uses TRBV4-1 and TRBJ2-3; 7 nucleotides align to TRBD2. Germline values: CDR1 MGHRA, CDR2 YSYEKL. J was trimmed by 4 bases and V by 6 bases; bases with no gene match: 10. There are 15 residues in the CDR3. The CDR3 region has the DNA TGCGCCAGCAGTTCGGTGGGAGGGGTGTCAGATACGCAGTATTTT. This encodes CASSSVGGVSDTQYF.

V is TRBV28 and J is TRBJ2-7; TRBD2 matches 8 bases. The length of the CDR3 is 16 residues. Germline CDR1 MDHEN, CDR2 SYDVKM. The V and J ends lost 4 bases and 0 bases, in that order; junction bases with no gene match: 8. For the CDR3, the DNA is TGTGCCAGCAGTTATCGTACGGGAGGGCCCTCCTACGAGCAGTACTTC. Protein product: CASSYRTGGPSYEQYF. Full variable domain (outside the CDR3, taken from reference TRBV28 and TRBJ2-7): DVKVTQSSRYLVKRTGEKVFLECVQDMDHENMFWYRQDPGLGLRLIYFSYDVKMKEKGDIPEGYSVSREKKERFSLILESASTNQTSMYLCASSYRTGGPSYEQYFGPGTRLTVT.

This chain joins TRBV5-1 and TRBJ2-3; TRBD2 matches 9 bases. This CDR3 is 13 amino acids long. Per the germline V gene, CDR1 is SGHRS and CDR2 is YFSETQ. Losses at the gene ends were 5 bases for V and 6 bases for J; bases not matched to a gene: 4. The CDR3 here is CASRLAGADTQYF. The DNA for the CDR3 is TGCGCCAGCAGACTAGCGGGTGCCGATACGCAGTATTTT.

The V and J genes are TRBV14 and TRBJ1-2; D unclear. V lost 0 bases, J lost 7 bases, and 15 bases lay in between. Germline-derived CDR1 and CDR2 are SGHDN and FVKESK. The CDR3 covers 15 residues. CDR3 nucleotide sequence: TGTGCCAGCAGCCAAGAGAAATTCGGGCCACTTGGCTACACCTTC. It codes for CASSQEKFGPLGYTF.

The genes are TRBV19 and TRBJ1-2, with no clear D. Germline CDR1 is LNHDA and CDR2 is SQIVND (reference sequence). V was clipped by 3 bases and J by 7 bases, with 18 bases between them. The CDR3 totals 15 residues. The CDR3 coding sequence is TGTGCCAGTAGTATTCAGTTCATAGGTACGCCTGGCTACACCTTC. As protein: CASSIQFIGTPGYTF.

The chain has TRBV6-1 and TRBJ2-7; 7 bases align to TRBD1. The CDR3 is 14 amino acids. The J segment lost 8 bases and the V segment lost 1 base, leaving 8 bases of the junction unmatched. The germline CDR1 and CDR2 sequences are MNHNS and SASEGT. In DNA form, the CDR3 reads TGTGCCAGCAGTGAAGAGTACAGGGGTCCCCAGCAGTACTTC. It specifies CASSEEYRGPQQYF.

This clone was seen a single time. V and J are TRBV27 and TRBJ1-2; D gene ambiguous. The CDR3 is 13 amino acids. Per germline, CDR1 MNHEY and CDR2 SMNVEV (reference sequence). Trimming pared 4 bases from V and 5 bases from J, leaving 11 bases between. The CDR3 DNA sequence: TGTGCCAGCAGTTCCGATTGGGAGTATGGCTACACCTTC. Translation: CASSSDWEYGYTF.

This clone occurred a few times. A junction end diverges from the germline sequence, so it may reflect a read error. The chain is built from TRBV19 and TRBJ2-7; D might be TRBD1 (6 bases). The CDR3 is 14 residues long. Germline CDR1 reads LNHDA; CDR2 reads SQIVND (reference sequence). The CDR3 DNA reads as TGTGCCAGCAGGGGCCAGGACATCTCCCACGAGCAGTACTTC. Translated: CASRGQDISHEQYF.

V usage is TRBV6-5 and J usage is TRBJ1-2, with a tentative D call TRBD1 (5 bases). This CDR3 is 12 amino acids long. Germline CDR1 reads MNHEY; CDR2 reads SVGAGI. Trimming stripped 0 bases from V and 9 bases from J, with 8 bases between. CDR3 DNA sequence: TGTGCCAGCAGTTACTCGGAGGGGAGCTACACCTTC. It translates to CASSYSEGSYTF.

This clone was observed a few times. The chain joins TRBV28 to TRBJ2-7; 12 positions match TRBD2. J gave up 3 bases and V 5 bases, and 2 bases lay outside the gene matches. CDR3 length: 14 amino acids. The V gene's germline CDR1 is MDHEN and CDR2 SYDVKM. The chain's CDR3 is CASSASGRGYEQYF. CDR3 bases: TGTGCCAGCAGTGCTAGCGGGAGGGGCTACGAGCAGTACTTC.